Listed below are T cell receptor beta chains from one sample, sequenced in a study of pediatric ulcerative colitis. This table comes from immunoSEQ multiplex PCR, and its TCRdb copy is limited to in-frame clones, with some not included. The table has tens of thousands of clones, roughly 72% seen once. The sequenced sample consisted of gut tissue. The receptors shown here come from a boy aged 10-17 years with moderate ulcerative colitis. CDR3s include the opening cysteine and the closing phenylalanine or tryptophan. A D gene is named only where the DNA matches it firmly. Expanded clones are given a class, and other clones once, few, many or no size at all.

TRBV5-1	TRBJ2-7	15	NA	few	CASSPPGAGRREQYF	TGCGCCAGCAGCCCGCCGGGCGCGGGAAGGCGCGAGCAGTACTTC
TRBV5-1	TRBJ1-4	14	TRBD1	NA	CASSFTGAEEKLFF	TGCGCCAGCAGCTTTACAGGGGCCGAGGAAAAACTGTTTTTT
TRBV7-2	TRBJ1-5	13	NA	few	CASRTDPMAPQHF	TGTGCCAGCCGGACGGACCCCATGGCACCCCAGCATTTT
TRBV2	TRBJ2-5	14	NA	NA	CASSEWGGEETQYF	TGTGCCAGCAGTGAATGGGGGGGCGAGGAGACCCAGTACTTC
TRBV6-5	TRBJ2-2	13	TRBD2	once	CACRGGRTGELFF	TGTGCCTGCCGGGGGGGGCGCACCGGGGAGCTGTTTTTT
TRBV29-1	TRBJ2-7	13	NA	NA	CSVEEGDRVEQYF	TGCAGCGTTGAAGAAGGGGACCGAGTCGAGCAGTACTTC
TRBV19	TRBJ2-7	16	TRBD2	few	CASSHPGLAKIYEQYF	TGTGCCAGTAGTCATCCGGGACTAGCGAAGATCTACGAGCAGTACTTC
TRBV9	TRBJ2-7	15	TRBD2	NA	CASSVGGLAGYEQYF	TGTGCCAGCAGCGTAGGAGGACTAGCCGGCTACGAGCAGTACTTC
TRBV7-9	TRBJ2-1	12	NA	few	CASSSDFPEQFF	TGTGCCAGCAGCTCGGACTTTCCCGAGCAGTTCTTC
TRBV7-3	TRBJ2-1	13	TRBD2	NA	CASSLGDYYEQFF	TGTGCCAGCAGCTTAGGGGACTACTATGAGCAGTTCTTC
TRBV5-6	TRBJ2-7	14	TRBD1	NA	CASTAGTGGYEQYF	TGTGCCAGCACCGCGGGGACAGGGGGCTACGAGCAGTACTTC
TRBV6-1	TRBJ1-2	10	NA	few	CASSNYGYTF	TGTGCCAGCAGTAACTATGGCTACACCTTC
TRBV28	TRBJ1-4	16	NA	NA	CASSTLGVGRGEKLFF	TGTGCCAGCAGTACCCTGGGGGTAGGTCGGGGTGAAAAACTGTTTTTT
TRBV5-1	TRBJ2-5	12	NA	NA	CASSAPSETQYF	TGCGCCAGCAGCGCCCCTTCGGAGACCCAGTACTTC
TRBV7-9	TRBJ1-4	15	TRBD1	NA	CASSQLQGAFEKLFF	TGTGCCAGCAGCCAACTACAGGGGGCTTTTGAAAAACTGTTTTTT
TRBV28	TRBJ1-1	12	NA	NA	CASSLQNTEAFF	TGTGCCAGCAGTCTACAGAACACTGAAGCTTTCTTT
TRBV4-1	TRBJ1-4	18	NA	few	CASSTRAGPQGVREKLFF	TGCGCCAGCAGCACGCGGGCGGGGCCCCAGGGAGTCAGAGAAAAACTGTTTTTT
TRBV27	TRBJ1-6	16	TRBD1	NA	CASSPLGTGRNSPLHF	TGTGCCAGCAGTCCCCTCGGGACAGGACGGAATTCACCCCTCCACTTT
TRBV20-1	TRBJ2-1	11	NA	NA	CSATFGDEQFF	TGCAGTGCTACGTTTGGCGATGAGCAGTTCTTC
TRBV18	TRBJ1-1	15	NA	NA	CASSPPQQWNTEAFF	TGTGCCAGCTCACCACCGCAACAGTGGAACACTGAAGCTTTCTTT
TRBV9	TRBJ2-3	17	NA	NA	CASSVEWFPGPGNTQYF	TGTGCCAGCAGCGTAGAATGGTTTCCCGGACCGGGAAATACGCAGTATTTT
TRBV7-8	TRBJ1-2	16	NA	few	CASSLARGATDYGYTF	TGTGCCAGCAGCTTAGCGCGGGGTGCTACGGACTATGGCTACACCTTC
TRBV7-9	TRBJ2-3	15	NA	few	CASSFGQHSTDTQYF	TGTGCCAGCAGCTTCGGACAGCATTCCACAGATACGCAGTATTTT
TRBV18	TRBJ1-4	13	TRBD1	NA	CASSQGANEKLFF	TGTGCCAGCTCTCAGGGGGCTAATGAAAAACTGTTTTTT
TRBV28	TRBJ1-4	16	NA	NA	CASSRVGYATNEKLFF	TGTGCCAGCAGTAGGGTTGGGTATGCAACTAATGAAAAACTGTTTTTT
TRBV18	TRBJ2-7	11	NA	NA	CASSTTYEQYF	TGTGCCAGCTCAACGACCTACGAGCAGTACTTC
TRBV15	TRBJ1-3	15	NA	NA	CATSRDLGSGNTIYF	TGTGCCACCAGCAGAGATTTGGGGTCTGGAAACACCATATATTTT
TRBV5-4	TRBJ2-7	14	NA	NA	CASSVTGYVNEQYF	TGTGCCAGCAGCGTTACAGGGTACGTTAACGAGCAGTACTTC
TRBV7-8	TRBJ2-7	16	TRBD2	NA	CASSLGGGGNSYEQYF	TGTGCCAGCAGCTTAGGCGGGGGGGGCAATTCCTACGAGCAGTACTTC
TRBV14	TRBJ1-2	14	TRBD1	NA	CASSPGQTVRGYTF	TGTGCCAGCAGCCCGGGACAGACGGTTCGCGGCTACACCTTC
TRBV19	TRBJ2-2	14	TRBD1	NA	CASHWGQGTGELFF	TGTGCCAGCCATTGGGGACAGGGGACCGGGGAGCTGTTTTTT
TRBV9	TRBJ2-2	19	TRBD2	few	CASSVGLAGITVDTGELFF	TGTGCCAGCAGCGTCGGACTAGCGGGGATCACTGTAGACACCGGGGAGCTGTTTTTT
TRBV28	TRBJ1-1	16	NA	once	CAGSDGASTLNTEAFF	TGTGCCGGATCAGATGGGGCCTCAACCCTGAACACTGAAGCTTTCTTT
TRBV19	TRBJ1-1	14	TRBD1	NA	CASSIDRVRTEAFF	TGTGCCAGTAGTATCGACAGGGTACGGACTGAAGCTTTCTTT
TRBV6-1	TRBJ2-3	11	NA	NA	CASYRRDTQYF	TGTGCCAGCTATCGGCGAGATACGCAGTATTTT
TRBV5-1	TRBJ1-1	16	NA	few	CASSNIGVSGDTEAFF	TGCGCCAGCAGCAACATTGGGGTGTCGGGGGACACTGAAGCTTTCTTT